The 19 T cell receptor beta chains presented below share a single source sample, sequenced in a study of cytomegalovirus exposure and HLA in healthy donors. In the PCR, 60 Vbeta and 13 Jbeta primers were used. Profiling relied on immunoSEQ multiplex PCR, and the TCRdb table lists in-frame clones only, not all of them. The sample has under 120,000 clones, around 80% seen once. The sample taken for sequencing was PBMCs. All receptors derive from a woman aged 40 to 49 in good health and CMV-seronegative.

CDR3 in DNA: TGTGCCAGCAGGGCGGGACAGGGGCGGACAGATACGCAGTATTTT. Translation: CASRAGQGRTDTQYF. This chain uses TRBV27 with TRBJ2-3; 10 nucleotides match TRBD1. The CDR3 contains 15 residues. Trimming at V came to 6 bases and at J to 3 bases, leaving 6 bases not matched to a gene. The germline gives CDR1 MNHEY, CDR2 SMNVEV (reference sequence).

The chain recombines TRBV7-2 with TRBJ2-3, with D maybe TRBD2 (5 bases). V dropped 8 bases and J dropped 5 bases, with 14 bases sitting between them. The CDR3 length is 13 residues. Germline V lookup: CDR1 SGHTA, CDR2 FQGNSA. This CDR3 reads CASQLIRGDTQYF. The CDR3 DNA sequence: TGTGCCAGCCAGCTGATTCGGGGAGATACGCAGTATTTT.

The chain links TRBV10-2 to TRBJ1-1; D is ambiguous. The CDR3 loop spans 13 amino acids. Trimming cost V 4 bases and J 1 base, with 7 bases left between them. Germline CDR1 WSHSY, CDR2 SAAADI. CDR3 in DNA: TGCGCCAGCAGTGTGGAGGCGAACACTGAAGCTTTCTTT. It is translated as CASSVEANTEAFF.

A single count supports this clone. This chain links TRBV7-9 with TRBJ1-1, with 7 bases matching TRBD1. Looked up from germline, CDR1 is SEHNR and CDR2 is FQNEAQ (reference sequence). With 2 bases clipped from V and 7 bases from J, the junction kept 10 bases outside the gene matches. This CDR3 comprises 15 residues. The CDR3 DNA sequence: TGTGCCAGCAGCTTACTTCAGGGGGGAGGTGATGAAGCTTTCTTT. This translates into CASSLLQGGGDEAFF.

This chain links TRBV27 with TRBJ2-7; no definite D call. CDR3 length: 13 amino acids. The V end lost 3 bases, the J end lost 2 bases, and 8 bases lay between the germline ends. Germline V CDR1 and CDR2: MNHEY, SMNVEV (reference sequence). CDR3 region: CASSFGQTYEQYF. DNA of the CDR3: TGTGCCAGCAGTTTTGGTCAGACCTACGAGCAGTACTTC.

The V call is TRBV11-2, the J call TRBJ1-3; D might be TRBD1 (6 bases). The CDR3 length is 15 residues. V was shortened by 2 bases and J by 5 bases, with 13 bases between the two germline ends. Germline values: CDR1 SGHAT, CDR2 FQNNGV. CDR3: CASSLSGAQRNTIYF. CDR3 nucleotides: TGTGCCAGCAGCTTATCAGGGGCGCAAAGAAACACCATATATTTT.

The sample holds a few counts of this clone. The rearrangement joins TRBV28 to TRBJ2-1; D possibly corresponds to TRBD2 (6 bases). The CDR3 length is 13 residues. With 9 bases removed from V and 2 bases from J, the gap between germline ends came to 11 bases. Germline-derived CDR1 and CDR2 are MDHEN and SYDVKM. CDR3 sequence reads: CASGLPTYNEQFF. CDR3 coding DNA: TGTGCCAGTGGACTACCAACCTACAATGAGCAGTTCTTC.

The chain joins TRBV25-1 to TRBJ2-7, with D tentatively TRBD2 (7 bases). The germline V gene encodes CDR1 MGHDK and CDR2 SYGVNS. The V end lost 2 bases, the J end lost 4 bases, and 9 bases lay between the germline ends. This CDR3 is 13 amino acids long. This CDR3 is CASSESGTYEQYF. The CDR3 DNA reads as TGTGCCAGCAGTGAAAGCGGGACATACGAGCAGTACTTC.

This chain uses TRBV18 with TRBJ2-1; 7 bases are a match to TRBD1. The CDR3 consists of 16 residues. Unmatched junction bases numbered 6, after V lost 3 bases and J lost 1 base. Germline V CDR1 and CDR2: KGHSH, LQKENI. The CDR3 coding sequence is TGTGCCAGCTCACCGGGACAGACTCCTTCCTACAATGAGCAGTTCTTC. It yields the protein CASSPGQTPSYNEQFF.

The V and J genes are TRBV6-5 and TRBJ2-1, with 10 bases matching TRBD2. This CDR3 is 15 amino acids long. The V gene's germline CDR1 is MNHEY and CDR2 SVGAGI. Trimming cost V 6 bases and J 4 bases; bases outside gene matches: 6. The CDR3 is CASSTLAGDYNEQFF. CDR3 DNA sequence: TGTGCCAGCAGCACGCTAGCGGGGGATTACAATGAGCAGTTCTTC.

The V gene is TRBV19, the J gene TRBJ1-2, with 7 bases lining up with TRBD1. The CDR3 consists of 17 residues. The V gene end was trimmed by 3 bases and the J gene end by 5 bases; junction bases not matched to a gene: 15. CDR1 and CDR2 (germline): LNHDA, SQIVND (reference sequence). CDR3 sequence reads: CASSIGPRQGKRYGYTF. CDR3 sequence (DNA): TGTGCCAGTAGTATCGGCCCCCGACAGGGTAAGAGGTATGGCTACACCTTC.

The rearrangement links TRBV27 to TRBJ2-2; D might be TRBD2 (6 bases). The V gene lost 2 bases and the J gene lost 4 bases, with 17 bases spanning the gap. The germline CDR1 and CDR2 sequences are MNHEY and SMNVEV (reference sequence). This CDR3 spans 17 amino acids. This CDR3 reads CASSLEGLASATGELFF. The CDR3 coding sequence is TGTGCCAGCAGTTTAGAGGGGCTAGCGAGTGCCACCGGGGAGCTGTTTTTT.

V and J are TRBV11-3 and TRBJ2-3; TRBD1 aligns across 7 bases. The CDR3 sequence is 16 residues long. Trimming took 1 base from V and 2 from J; bases not matched to a gene: 6. The germline V gene has CDR1 SGHNT and CDR2 YENEEA. CDR3 DNA sequence: TGTGCCAGCAGCTTAGGGACAGGAGGCCTCACAGATACGCAGTATTTT. Protein product: CASSLGTGGLTDTQYF.

The chain joins TRBV7-2 to TRBJ2-7; possible D gene TRBD2, 5 bases. V was clipped by 5 bases and J by 3 bases, with 8 bases between them. This CDR3 region has 12 residues. The germline V gene has CDR1 SGHTA and CDR2 FQGNSA. The CDR3 spells CASSTEGYEQYF. The CDR3 bases are TGTGCCAGCAGCACAGAGGGCTACGAGCAGTACTTC.

This chain connects TRBV5-4 to TRBJ2-5; weak D call: TRBD2 (5 bases). V lost 0 bases to trimming and J lost 0 bases, with 18 bases between them. This CDR3 is built from 18 residues. Germline V gene data show CDR1 as SGHNT and CDR2 as YYREEE (reference sequence). CDR3: CASSLEGEFRSYQETQYF. CDR3 DNA: TGTGCCAGCAGCTTGGAGGGAGAATTCAGGTCGTACCAAGAGACCCAGTACTTC. The whole variable domain, filled in from reference TRBV5-4 and TRBJ2-5, reads ETGVTQSPTHLIKTRGQQVTLRCSSQSGHNTVSWYQQALGQGPQFIFQYYREEENGRGNFPPRFSGLQFPNYSSELNVNALELDDSALYLCASSLEGEFRSYQETQYFGPGTRLLVL.

There are a few counts of this clone. This chain joins TRBV7-2 and TRBJ2-7, with 8 positions matching TRBD2. Germline trimming cut 1 base from V and 0 bases from J; bases unmatched to any gene: 14. The germline V gene has CDR1 SGHTA and CDR2 FQGNSA. This CDR3 has 19 residues. The CDR3 loop reads CASSLVRTSPISSSYEQYF. The CDR3 nucleotides are TGTGCCAGCAGCTTAGTCCGGACTAGCCCAATTTCAAGCTCCTACGAGCAGTACTTC.

This chain uses TRBV2 with TRBJ2-1, with D possibly matching TRBD2 (5 bases). CDR3 length equals 13 residues. V lost 8 bases and J lost 5, with 13 bases in between. Germline V gene lookup returns CDR1 SNHLY and CDR2 FYNNEI. The CDR3 sequence is CASLTGVDNEQFF. The CDR3 DNA reads as TGTGCCAGCTTGACCGGGGTCGACAATGAGCAGTTCTTC.

This chain connects TRBV7-2 to TRBJ1-1; tentative D call: TRBD1 (5 bases). The germline CDR1 and CDR2 sequences are SGHTA and FQGNSA. This CDR3 has 13 residues. V was clipped by 4 bases and J by 4 bases, with 10 bases between them. The CDR3 protein is CASSWGPGTEAFF. The CDR3 region has the DNA TGTGCCAGCAGCTGGGGCCCGGGCACTGAAGCTTTCTTT.

The rearrangement links TRBV7-7 to TRBJ2-5, with TRBD1 as a possible D gene (6 bases). V lost 2 bases and J 5 bases, leaving 12 bases between the germline ends. Germline lookup yields CDR1 SSHAT and CDR2 FNYEAQ (reference sequence). The CDR3 loop spans 14 amino acids. DNA for the CDR3: TGTGCCAGCAGCTTAACAGGGTCCCGGGAGACCCAGTACTTC. Translated, it gives CASSLTGSRETQYF.